Below are 2 T cell receptor beta chains sequenced from a single sample in a study of beta chain features in type 1 diabetes (dated by TCRdb to the late 2010s). Study-wide findings and limitations: A moderate but significant shortening of TCRB CDR3 length was observed in type 1 diabetes patients in all four CD4+ subsets.

The library was produced with the immunoSEQ multiplex PCR assay. All of the isolated RNA was reverse transcribed with the High Capacity cDNA Reverse Transcription Kit, so expressed TCRB transcripts were sequenced. TCRdb re-hosts the immuneACCESS table, in-frame sequences only. Its copies lack some clones; in the studies checked, an unresolved V gene accounts for under half of them, and the cause for the rest is not known. This sample is represented by some 350,000 clones; about 13% of them were singletons. Roughly 0.015% of the sample goes to the ten largest clones. Their recognized antigens are unknown. The specimen sequenced was naive CD4+ T cells from blood. The cell subset or site label, read with the paper, signifies: true naive CD4+ T cells. The receptors come from a woman aged 18-35 years with type 1 diabetes.

The chain recombines TRBV5-4 with TRBJ2-5; 7 bases are shared with TRBD1. CDR1 is SGHNT, CDR2 YYREEE, per germline (reference sequence). This CDR3 has 13 amino acids. Losses at the gene ends were 5 bases for V and 2 bases for J; bases not matched to a gene: 3. The CDR3 region is CASRVTGQETQYF. CDR3 DNA: TGTGCCAGCAGAGTGACAGGGCAAGAGACCCAGTACTTC.

The genes are TRBV7-2 and TRBJ1-1, with 11 bases matching TRBD1. The CDR3 has 15 amino acids. With V trimmed by 1 base and J by 10 bases, 8 bases remained unmatched. The germline CDR1 and CDR2 sequences are SGHTA and FQGNSA. DNA for the CDR3: TGTGCCAGCAGCTTAGGAGCCGGACAGGGGGCTGGAGCTTTCTTT. Protein: CASSLGAGQGAGAFF.